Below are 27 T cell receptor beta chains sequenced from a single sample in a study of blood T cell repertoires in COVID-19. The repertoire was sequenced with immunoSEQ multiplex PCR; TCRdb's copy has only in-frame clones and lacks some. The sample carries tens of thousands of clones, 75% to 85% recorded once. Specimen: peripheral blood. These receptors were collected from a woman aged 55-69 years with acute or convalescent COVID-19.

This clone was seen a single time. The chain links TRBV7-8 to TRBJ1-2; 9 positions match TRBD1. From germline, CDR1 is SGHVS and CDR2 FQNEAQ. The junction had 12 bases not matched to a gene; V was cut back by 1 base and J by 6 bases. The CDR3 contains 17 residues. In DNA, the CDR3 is TGTGCCAGCAGCTTAGATTACAGGGGGCAAGGTTCAGATGGCTACACCTTC. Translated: CASSLDYRGQGSDGYTF. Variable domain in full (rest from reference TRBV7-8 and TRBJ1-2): GAGVSQSPRYKVAKRGQDVALRCDPISGHVSLFWYQQALGQGPEFLTYFQNEAQLDKSGLPSDRFFAERPEGSVSTLKIQRTQQEDSAVYLCASSLDYRGQGSDGYTFGSGTRLTVV.

In nucleotides, the CDR3 is TGTGCCAGCAACTGGGACTTCGATGAGCAGTTCTTC. Residues: CASNWDFDEQFF. The chain carries TRBV11-2 and TRBJ2-1; D is perhaps TRBD2 (6 bases). In germline, CDR1 is SGHAT, CDR2 FQNNGV. The CDR3 loop spans 12 amino acids. The V and J ends lost 7 bases and 8 bases respectively, with 12 bases between them. The full variable domain, in which reference TRBV11-2 and TRBJ2-1 provide the parts outside the CDR3, is EAGVAQSPRYKIIEKRQSVAFWCNPISGHATLYWYQQILGQGPKLLIQFQNNGVVDDSQLPKDRFSAERLKGVDSTLKIQPAKLEDSAVYLCASNWDFDEQFFGPGTRLTVL.

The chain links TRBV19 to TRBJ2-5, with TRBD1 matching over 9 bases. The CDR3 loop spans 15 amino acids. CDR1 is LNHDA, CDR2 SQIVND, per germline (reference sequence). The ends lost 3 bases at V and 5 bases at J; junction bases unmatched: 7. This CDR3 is CASSIRDRDYETQYF. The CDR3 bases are TGTGCCAGTAGTATCCGGGACAGGGACTACGAGACCCAGTACTTC.

CDR3 in amino acids: CASSPPSTSGRAVMKYEQFF. The CDR3 bases are TGCGCCAGCAGTCCGCCTTCGACTAGCGGGAGGGCCGTCATGAAGTATGAGCAGTTCTTC. The genes are TRBV10-2 and TRBJ2-1, with 14 bases lining up with TRBD2. V was pared by 5 bases and J by 8 bases, with 20 bases of the junction left unmatched. The CDR3 has 20 amino acids. The V gene's germline CDR1 is WSHSY and CDR2 SAAADI.

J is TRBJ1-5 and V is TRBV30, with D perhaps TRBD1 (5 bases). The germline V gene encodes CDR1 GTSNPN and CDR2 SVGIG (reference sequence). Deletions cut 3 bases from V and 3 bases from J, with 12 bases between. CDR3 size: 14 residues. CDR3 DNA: TGTGCCTGGAGAAGCGGGACTCCCAATCAGCCCCAGCATTTT. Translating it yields CAWRSGTPNQPQHF.

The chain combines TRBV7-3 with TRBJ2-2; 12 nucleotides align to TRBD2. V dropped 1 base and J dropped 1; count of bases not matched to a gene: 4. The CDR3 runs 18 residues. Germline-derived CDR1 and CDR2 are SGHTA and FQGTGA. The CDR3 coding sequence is TGTGCCAGCAGCTTAAAGTGGGGACTAGCGGGGAACACCGGGGAGCTGTTTTTT. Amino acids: CASSLKWGLAGNTGELFF.

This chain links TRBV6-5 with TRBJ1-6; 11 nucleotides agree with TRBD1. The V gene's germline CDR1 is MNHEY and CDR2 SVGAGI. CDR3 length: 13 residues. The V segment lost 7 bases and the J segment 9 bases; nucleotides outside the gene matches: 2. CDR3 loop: CASIGQGASPLHF. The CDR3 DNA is TGTGCCAGCATTGGACAGGGGGCTTCACCCCTCCACTTT.

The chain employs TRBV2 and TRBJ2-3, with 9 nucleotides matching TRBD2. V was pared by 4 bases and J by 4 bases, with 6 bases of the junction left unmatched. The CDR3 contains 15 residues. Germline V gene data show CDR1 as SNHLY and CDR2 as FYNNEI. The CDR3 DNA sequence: TGTGCCAGCAGTGCTCGGCTAGCGGGGTCAGATACGCAGTATTTT. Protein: CASSARLAGSDTQYF.

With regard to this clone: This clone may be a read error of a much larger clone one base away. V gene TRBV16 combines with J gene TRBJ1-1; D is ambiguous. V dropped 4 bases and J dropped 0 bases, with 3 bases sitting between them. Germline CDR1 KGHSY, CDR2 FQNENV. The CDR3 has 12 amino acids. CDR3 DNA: TGTGCCAGCAGCCCAATGAACACTGAAGCTTTCTTT. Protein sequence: CASSPMNTEAFF.

The CDR3 region has the DNA TGTGCCAGCAGCGAAAGACAGTCTAACACCATATATTTT. This encodes CASSERQSNTIYF. This chain links TRBV5-4 with TRBJ1-3, with a tentative D call TRBD1 (5 bases). The CDR3 is made up of 13 amino acids. Germline V gene data show CDR1 as SGHNT and CDR2 as YYREEE (reference sequence). V gave up 4 bases and J gave up 7 bases, with 12 bases separating them.

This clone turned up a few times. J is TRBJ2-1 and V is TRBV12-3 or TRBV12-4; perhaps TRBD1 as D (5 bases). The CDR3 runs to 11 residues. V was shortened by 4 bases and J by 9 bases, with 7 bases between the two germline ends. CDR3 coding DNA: TGTGCCAGCAGTTCCAGGGCTGAGCAGTTCTTC. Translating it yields CASSSRAEQFF.

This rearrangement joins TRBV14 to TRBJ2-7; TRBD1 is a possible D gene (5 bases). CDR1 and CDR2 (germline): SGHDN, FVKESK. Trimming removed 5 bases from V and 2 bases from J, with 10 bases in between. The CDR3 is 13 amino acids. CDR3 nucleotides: TGTGCCAGCAGCACCGGACACACCTACGAGCAGTACTTC. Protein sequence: CASSTGHTYEQYF.

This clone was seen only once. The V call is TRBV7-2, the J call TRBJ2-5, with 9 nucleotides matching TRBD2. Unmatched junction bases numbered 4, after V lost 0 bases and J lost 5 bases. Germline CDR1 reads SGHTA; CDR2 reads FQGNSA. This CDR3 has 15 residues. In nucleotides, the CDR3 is TGTGCCAGCAGCTTAGCCGGGACTAGCAAGGAGACCCAGTACTTC. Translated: CASSLAGTSKETQYF.

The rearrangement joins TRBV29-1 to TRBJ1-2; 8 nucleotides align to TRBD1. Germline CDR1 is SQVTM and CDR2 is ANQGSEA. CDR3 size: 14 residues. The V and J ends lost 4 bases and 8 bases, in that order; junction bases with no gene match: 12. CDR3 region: CSVAGTGPPKGYTF. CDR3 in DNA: TGCAGCGTTGCGGGGACAGGCCCCCCGAAAGGCTACACCTTC.

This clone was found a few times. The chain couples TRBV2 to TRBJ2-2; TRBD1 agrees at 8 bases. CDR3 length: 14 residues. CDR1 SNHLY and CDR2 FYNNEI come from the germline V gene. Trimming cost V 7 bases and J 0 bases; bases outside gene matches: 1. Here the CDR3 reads CASTGQANTGELFF. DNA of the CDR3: TGTGCCAGCACGGGACAGGCGAACACCGGGGAGCTGTTTTTT.

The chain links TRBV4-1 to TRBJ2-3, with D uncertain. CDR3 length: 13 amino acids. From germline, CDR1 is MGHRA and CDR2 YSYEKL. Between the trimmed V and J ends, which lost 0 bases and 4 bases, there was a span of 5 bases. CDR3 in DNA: TGCGCCAGCAGCCAAGATCAGGCAGATACGCAGTATTTT. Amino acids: CASSQDQADTQYF.

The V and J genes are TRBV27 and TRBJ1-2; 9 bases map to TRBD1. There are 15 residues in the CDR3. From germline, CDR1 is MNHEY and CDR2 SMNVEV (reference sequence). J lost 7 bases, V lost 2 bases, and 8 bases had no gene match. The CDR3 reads CASSLKTGGLGGYTF. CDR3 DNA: TGTGCCAGCAGTTTAAAGACAGGGGGTTTGGGTGGCTACACCTTC.

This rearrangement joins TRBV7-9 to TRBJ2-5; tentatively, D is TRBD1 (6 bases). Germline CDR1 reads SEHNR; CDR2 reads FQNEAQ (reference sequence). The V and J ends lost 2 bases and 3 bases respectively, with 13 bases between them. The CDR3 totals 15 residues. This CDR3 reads CASSLNGAGEETQYF. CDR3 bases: TGTGCCAGCAGCTTAAACGGGGCAGGGGAAGAGACCCAGTACTTC.

The chain's CDR3 is CASSSRLAGAADTQYF. In nucleotides, the CDR3 is TGCGCCAGCAGCTCCCGACTAGCGGGAGCTGCAGATACGCAGTATTTT. The rearrangement joins TRBV5-1 to TRBJ2-3, with 12 bases fitting TRBD2. The length of the CDR3 is 16 residues. Per the germline V gene, CDR1 is SGHRS and CDR2 is YFSETQ. Trimming took 3 bases from V and 4 from J; bases not matched to a gene: 6. Full variable domain (remainder filled in from reference TRBV5-1 and TRBJ2-3): KAGVTQTPRYLIKTRGQQVTLSCSPISGHRSVSWYQQTPGQGLQFLFEYFSETQRNKGNFPGRFSGRQFSNSRSEMNVSTLELGDSALYLCASSSRLAGAADTQYFGPGTRLTVL.

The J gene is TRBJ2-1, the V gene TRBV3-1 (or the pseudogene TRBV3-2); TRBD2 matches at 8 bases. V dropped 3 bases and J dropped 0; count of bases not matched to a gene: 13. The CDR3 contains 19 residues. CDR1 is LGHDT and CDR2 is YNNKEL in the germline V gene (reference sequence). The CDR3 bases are TGTGCCAGCAGCCACCGATGGGGGGTAGCGGGGAGCTCCTACAATGAGCAGTTCTTC. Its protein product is CASSHRWGVAGSSYNEQFF.

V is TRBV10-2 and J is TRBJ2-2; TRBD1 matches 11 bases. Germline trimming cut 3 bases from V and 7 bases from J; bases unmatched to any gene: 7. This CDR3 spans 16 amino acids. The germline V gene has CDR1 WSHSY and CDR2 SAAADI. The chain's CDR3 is CASSDPGQGEGGELFF. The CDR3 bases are TGCGCCAGCAGTGATCCGGGACAGGGGGAAGGCGGGGAGCTGTTTTTT.

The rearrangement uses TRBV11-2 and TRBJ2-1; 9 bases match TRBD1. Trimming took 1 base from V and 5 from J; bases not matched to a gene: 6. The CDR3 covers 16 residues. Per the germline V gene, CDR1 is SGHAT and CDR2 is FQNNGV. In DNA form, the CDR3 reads TGTGCCAGCAGCTTAGGATACAGGGGGCGCGACAATGAGCAGTTCTTC. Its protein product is CASSLGYRGRDNEQFF.

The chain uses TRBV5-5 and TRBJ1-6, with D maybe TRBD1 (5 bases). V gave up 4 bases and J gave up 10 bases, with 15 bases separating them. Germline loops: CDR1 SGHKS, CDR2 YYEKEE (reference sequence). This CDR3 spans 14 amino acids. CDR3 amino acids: CASSLRGEGSPLHF. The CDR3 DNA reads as TGTGCCAGCAGCCTACGGGGGGAAGGGTCACCCCTCCACTTT.

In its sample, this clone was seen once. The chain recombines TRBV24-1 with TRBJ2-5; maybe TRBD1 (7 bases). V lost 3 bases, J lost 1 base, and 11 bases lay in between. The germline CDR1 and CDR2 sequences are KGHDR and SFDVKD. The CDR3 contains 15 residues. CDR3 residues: CATSDPRGVQETQYF. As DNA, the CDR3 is TGTGCCACCAGTGATCCCAGGGGGGTCCAAGAGACCCAGTACTTC.

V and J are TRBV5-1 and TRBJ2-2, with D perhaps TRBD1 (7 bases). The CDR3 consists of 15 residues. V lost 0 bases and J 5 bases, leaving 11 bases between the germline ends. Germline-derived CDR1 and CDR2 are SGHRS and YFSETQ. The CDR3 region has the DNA TGCGCCAGCAGCTTGGAGGCAGGGGGGACCGGGGAGCTGTTTTTT. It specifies CASSLEAGGTGELFF.

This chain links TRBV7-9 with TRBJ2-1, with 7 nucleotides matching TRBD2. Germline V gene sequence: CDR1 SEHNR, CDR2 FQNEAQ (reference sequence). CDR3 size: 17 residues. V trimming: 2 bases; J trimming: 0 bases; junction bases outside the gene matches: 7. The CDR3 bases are TGTGCCAGCAGCTTATTGGGGGGGACCGGCTCCTACAATGAGCAGTTCTTC. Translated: CASSLLGGTGSYNEQFF.

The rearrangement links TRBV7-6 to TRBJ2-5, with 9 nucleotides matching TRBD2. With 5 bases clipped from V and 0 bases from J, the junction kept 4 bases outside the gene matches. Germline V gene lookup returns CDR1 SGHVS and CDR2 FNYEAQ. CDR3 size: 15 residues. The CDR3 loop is CASSPLAGYQETQYF. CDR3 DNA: TGTGCCAGCAGCCCCCTAGCGGGGTACCAAGAGACCCAGTACTTC. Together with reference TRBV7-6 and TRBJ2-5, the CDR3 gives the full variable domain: GAGVSQSPRYKVTKRGQDVALRCDPISGHVSLYWYRQALGQGPEFLTYFNYEAQQDKSGLPNDRFSAERPEGSISTLTIQRTEQRDSAMYRCASSPLAGYQETQYFGPGTRLLVL.